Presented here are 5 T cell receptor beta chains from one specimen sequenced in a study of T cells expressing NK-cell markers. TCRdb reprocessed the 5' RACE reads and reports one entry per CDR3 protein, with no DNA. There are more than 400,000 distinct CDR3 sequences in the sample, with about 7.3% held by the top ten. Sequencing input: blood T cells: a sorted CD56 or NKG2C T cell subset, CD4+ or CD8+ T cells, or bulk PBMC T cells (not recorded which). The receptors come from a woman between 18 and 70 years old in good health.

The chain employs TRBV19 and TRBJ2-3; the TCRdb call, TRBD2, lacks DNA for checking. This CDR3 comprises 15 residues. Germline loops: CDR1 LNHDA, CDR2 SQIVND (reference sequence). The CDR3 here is CASSLTSGAGDTQYF.

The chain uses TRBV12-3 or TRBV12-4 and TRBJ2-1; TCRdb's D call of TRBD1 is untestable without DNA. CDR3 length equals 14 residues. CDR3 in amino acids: CASSGWGIDNEQFF.

CDR3 in amino acids: CSASRLSSTDTQYF. V usage is TRBV20-1 and J usage is TRBJ2-3. Germline-derived CDR1 and CDR2 are DFQATT and SNEGSKA (reference sequence). The CDR3 is 14 residues long.

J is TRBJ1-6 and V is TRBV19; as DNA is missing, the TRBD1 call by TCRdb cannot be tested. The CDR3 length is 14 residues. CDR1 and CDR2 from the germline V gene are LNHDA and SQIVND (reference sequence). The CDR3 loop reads CAISLGPLNSPLHF.

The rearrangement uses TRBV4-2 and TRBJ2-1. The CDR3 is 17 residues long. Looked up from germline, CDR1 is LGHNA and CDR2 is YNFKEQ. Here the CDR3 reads CASSQGKDLETYNEQFF.